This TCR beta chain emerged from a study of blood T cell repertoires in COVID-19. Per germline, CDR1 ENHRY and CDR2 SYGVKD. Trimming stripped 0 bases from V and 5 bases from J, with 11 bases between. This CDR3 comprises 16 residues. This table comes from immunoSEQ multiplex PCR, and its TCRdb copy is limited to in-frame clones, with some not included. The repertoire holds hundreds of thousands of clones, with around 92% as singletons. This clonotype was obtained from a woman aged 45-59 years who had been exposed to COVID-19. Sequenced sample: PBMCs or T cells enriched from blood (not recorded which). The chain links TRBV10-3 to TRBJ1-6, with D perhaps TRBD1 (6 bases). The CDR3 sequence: CAISESGGGNNSPLHF. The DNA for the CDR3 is TGTGCCATCAGTGAGTCGGGAGGGGGGAATAATTCACCCCTCCACTTT.